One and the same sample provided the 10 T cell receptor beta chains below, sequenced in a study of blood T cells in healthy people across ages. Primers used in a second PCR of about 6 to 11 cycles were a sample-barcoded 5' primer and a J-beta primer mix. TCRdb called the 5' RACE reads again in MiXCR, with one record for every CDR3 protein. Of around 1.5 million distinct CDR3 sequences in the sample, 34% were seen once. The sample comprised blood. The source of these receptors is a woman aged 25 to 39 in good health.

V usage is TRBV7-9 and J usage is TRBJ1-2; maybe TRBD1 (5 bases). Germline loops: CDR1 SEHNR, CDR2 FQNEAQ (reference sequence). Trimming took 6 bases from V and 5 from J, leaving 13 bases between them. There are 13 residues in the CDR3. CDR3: CASSPGVEYGYTF. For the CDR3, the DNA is TGTGCCAGCAGTCCGGGGGTAGAATATGGCTACACCTTC.

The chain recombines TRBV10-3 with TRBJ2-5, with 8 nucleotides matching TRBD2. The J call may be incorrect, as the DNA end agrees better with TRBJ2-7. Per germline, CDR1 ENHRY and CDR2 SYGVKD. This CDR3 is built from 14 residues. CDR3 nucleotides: TGTGCCACTAACCCCCTTGCGGGAGGCCACGAGCAGTACTTC. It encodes CATNPLAGGHEQYF.

CDR3 sequence: CASSGQGFEYGYTF. The CDR3 DNA sequence: TGTGCCAGCAGCGGACAGGGCTTTGAATATGGCTACACCTTC. V usage is TRBV9 and J usage is TRBJ1-2; 7 nucleotides line up with TRBD1. Trimming at V came to 3 bases and at J to 5 bases, leaving 7 bases not matched to a gene. The length of the CDR3 is 14 residues. Germline V CDR1 and CDR2: SGDLS, YYNGEE.

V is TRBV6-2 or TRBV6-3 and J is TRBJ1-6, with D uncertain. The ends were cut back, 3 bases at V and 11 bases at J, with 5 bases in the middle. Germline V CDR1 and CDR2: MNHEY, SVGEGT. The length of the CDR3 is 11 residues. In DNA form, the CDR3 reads TGTGCCAGCAGTTATGGCCCACCCCTCCACTTT. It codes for CASSYGPPLHF.

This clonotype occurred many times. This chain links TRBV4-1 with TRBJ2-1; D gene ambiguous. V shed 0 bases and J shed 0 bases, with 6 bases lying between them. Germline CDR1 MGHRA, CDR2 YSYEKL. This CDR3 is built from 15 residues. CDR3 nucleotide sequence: TGCGCCAGCAGCCAAGATTCGAGCTCCTACAATGAGCAGTTCTTC. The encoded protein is CASSQDSSSYNEQFF.

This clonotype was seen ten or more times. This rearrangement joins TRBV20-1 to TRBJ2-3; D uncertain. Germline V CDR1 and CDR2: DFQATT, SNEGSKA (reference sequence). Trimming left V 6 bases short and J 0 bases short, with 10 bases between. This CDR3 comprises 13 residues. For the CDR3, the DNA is TGCAGTGCCTGGTACGATAGCACAGATACGCAGTATTTT. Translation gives CSAWYDSTDTQYF.

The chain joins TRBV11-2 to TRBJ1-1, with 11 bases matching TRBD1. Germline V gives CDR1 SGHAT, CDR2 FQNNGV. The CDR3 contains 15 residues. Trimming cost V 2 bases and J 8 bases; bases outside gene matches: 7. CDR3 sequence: CASSLILGQGVEAFF. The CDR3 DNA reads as TGTGCCAGCAGCTTAATACTGGGACAGGGGGTCGAAGCTTTCTTT.

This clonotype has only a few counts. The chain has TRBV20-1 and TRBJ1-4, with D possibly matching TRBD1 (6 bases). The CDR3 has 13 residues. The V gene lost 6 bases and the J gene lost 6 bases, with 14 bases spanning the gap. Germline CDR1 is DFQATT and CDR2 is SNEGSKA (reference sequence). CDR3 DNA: TGCAGTGCAACCACAGGGTTAGATGAAAAACTGTTTTTT. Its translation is CSATTGLDEKLFF.

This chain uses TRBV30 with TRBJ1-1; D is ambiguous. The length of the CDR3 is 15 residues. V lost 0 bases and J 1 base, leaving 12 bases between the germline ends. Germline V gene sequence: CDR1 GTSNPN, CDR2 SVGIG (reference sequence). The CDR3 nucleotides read TGTGCCTGGAGTGTGGGCGTGGGAAAGAACACTGAAGCTTTCTTT. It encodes CAWSVGVGKNTEAFF.

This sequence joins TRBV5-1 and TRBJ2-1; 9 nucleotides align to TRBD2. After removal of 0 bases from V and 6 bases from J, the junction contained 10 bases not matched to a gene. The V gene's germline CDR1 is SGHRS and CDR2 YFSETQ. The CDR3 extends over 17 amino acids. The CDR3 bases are TGCGCCAGCAGCTTGGCCGGGACTAGCCTTTCTGGCAATGAGCAGTTCTTC. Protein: CASSLAGTSLSGNEQFF. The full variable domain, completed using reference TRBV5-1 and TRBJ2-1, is KAGVTQTPRYLIKTRGQQVTLSCSPISGHRSVSWYQQTPGQGLQFLFEYFSETQRNKGNFPGRFSGRQFSNSRSEMNVSTLELGDSALYLCASSLAGTSLSGNEQFFGPGTRLTVL.